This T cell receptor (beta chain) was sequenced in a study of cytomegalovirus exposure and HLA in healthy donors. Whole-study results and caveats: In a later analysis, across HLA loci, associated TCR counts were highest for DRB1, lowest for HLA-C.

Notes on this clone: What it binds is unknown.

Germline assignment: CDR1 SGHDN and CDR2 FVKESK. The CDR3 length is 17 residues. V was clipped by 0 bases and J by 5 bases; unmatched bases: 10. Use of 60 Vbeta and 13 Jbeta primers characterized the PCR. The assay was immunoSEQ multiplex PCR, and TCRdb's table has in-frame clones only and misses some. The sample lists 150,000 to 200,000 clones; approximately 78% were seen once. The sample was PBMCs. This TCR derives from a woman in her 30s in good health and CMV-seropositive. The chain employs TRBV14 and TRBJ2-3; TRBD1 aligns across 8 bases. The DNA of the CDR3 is TGTGCCAGCAGCCAAGATCTGGGCCAGGGGGCAGGAGATACGCAGTATTTT. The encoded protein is CASSQDLGQGAGDTQYF.